The 19 T cell receptor beta chains below come from one sample, sequenced in a study of T cells expressing NK-cell markers. TCRdb re-called the 5' RACE reads, yielding one record per CDR3 amino acid sequence without DNA. The sample holds about 460,000 distinct CDR3 sequences. The sequenced sample was blood T cells: a sorted CD56 or NKG2C T cell subset, CD4+ or CD8+ T cells, or bulk PBMC T cells (not recorded which). The source is a woman aged 45-59 years in good health.

The J gene is TRBJ2-1, the V gene TRBV7-9. This CDR3 comprises 15 residues. The germline CDR1 and CDR2 sequences are SEHNR and FQNEAQ (reference sequence). The CDR3 region is CASSRAGREHNEQFF.

The rearrangement uses TRBV5-1 and TRBJ2-7; TCRdb's assignment of TRBD2 cannot be checked, as there is no DNA. Per germline, CDR1 SGHRS and CDR2 YFSETQ. The CDR3 length is 15 residues. Here the CDR3 reads CASSSGTSGAYEQYF.

The chain joins TRBV7-9 to TRBJ2-7; with no DNA, the TCRdb D assignment of TRBD1 cannot be verified. Germline values: CDR1 SEHNR, CDR2 FQNEAQ (reference sequence). The CDR3 consists of 15 residues. CDR3 residues: CASSPRDGNATEQYF.

The chain links TRBV6-1 to TRBJ1-5; the D call of TRBD1 rests on TCRdb alone, since no DNA is present to check it. The CDR3 is 14 amino acids. Per germline, CDR1 MNHNS and CDR2 SASEGT. CDR3 loop: CASSELFKGQPQHF.

V is TRBV24-1 and J is TRBJ1-1; TCRdb's D gene call, TRBD1, goes unchecked for lack of DNA. Germline lookup yields CDR1 KGHDR and CDR2 SFDVKD. CDR3 length equals 14 residues. CDR3 in amino acids: CATSESGQHTEAFF.

The chain combines TRBV6-1 with TRBJ1-2. Germline CDR1 is MNHNS and CDR2 is SASEGT. CDR3 size: 16 residues. Here the CDR3 reads CASSEAAPGPAKGYTF.

This chain joins TRBV29-1 and TRBJ1-5; TCRdb calls TRBD1, which cannot be checked without DNA. Germline values: CDR1 SQVTM, CDR2 ANQGSEA. The CDR3 is 16 amino acids. CDR3 in amino acids: CSVAKAGTGGGQPQHF.

The chain uses TRBV12-3 or TRBV12-4 and TRBJ1-6; TCRdb proposes TRBD1, but this gene call is untestable without DNA. CDR3 length: 13 residues. The CDR3 spells CASSQGGNSPLHF.

CDR3 protein: CASSRRSGSSYEQFF. The chain employs TRBV18 and TRBJ2-1; TCRdb selects TRBD2, and the lack of DNA leaves this call unchecked. This CDR3 comprises 15 residues. The germline V gene has CDR1 KGHSH and CDR2 LQKENI. Looking up the rest from reference TRBV18 and TRBJ2-1 gives the full variable domain: NAGVMQNPRHLVRRRGQEARLRCSPMKGHSHVYWYRQLPEEGLKFMVYLQKENIIDESGMPKERFSAEFPKEGPSILRIQQVVRGDSAAYFCASSRRSGSSYEQFFGPGTRLTVL.

The CDR3 region is CASSFGGRPINEQFF. This chain uses TRBV12-3 or TRBV12-4 with TRBJ2-1; TCRdb reports TRBD2, a call that lacks DNA to check it against. The CDR3 loop spans 15 amino acids.

The genes are TRBV18 and TRBJ2-7; the TCRdb D gene call, TRBD1, has no DNA to confirm it. Germline loops: CDR1 KGHSH, CDR2 LQKENI. This CDR3 has 15 amino acids. The CDR3 protein is CASSPKSVRAYEQYF.

The rearrangement uses TRBV24-1 and TRBJ2-5; TCRdb indicates TRBD1, and absent DNA this call remains unverified. Germline CDR1 is KGHDR and CDR2 is SFDVKD. This CDR3 contains 16 residues. The CDR3 here is CATSETHGGRQETQYF.

The rearrangement uses TRBV13 and TRBJ2-4; TCRdb gives TRBD1 as the D gene, but with no DNA this cannot be confirmed. The length of the CDR3 is 16 residues. Germline CDR1 reads PRHDT; CDR2 reads FYEKMQ (reference sequence). This CDR3 reads CASSPGTGGRENIQYF. The entire variable domain, with the rest obtained from reference TRBV13 and TRBJ2-4, is as follows: AAGVIQSPRHLIKEKRETATLKCYPIPRHDTVYWYQQGPGQDPQFLISFYEKMQSDKGSIPDRFSAQQFSDYHSELNMSSLELGDSALYFCASSPGTGGRENIQYFGAGTRLSVL.

The chain employs TRBV7-8 and TRBJ1-6. Germline V CDR1 and CDR2: SGHVS, FQNEAQ. This CDR3 spans 13 amino acids. CDR3: CASSLARNSPLHF.

The rearrangement joins TRBV20-1 to TRBJ1-2; TCRdb designates TRBD1, a call that cannot be tested without DNA. The CDR3 loop spans 13 amino acids. Germline CDR1 is DFQATT and CDR2 is SNEGSKA (reference sequence). The chain's CDR3 is CSAPTEHNYGYTF.

This chain joins TRBV7-9 and TRBJ1-3. The germline gives CDR1 SEHNR, CDR2 FQNEAQ (reference sequence). This CDR3 spans 14 amino acids. CDR3 loop: CASAGDLSGNTIYF.

CDR3 sequence: CSVEVAVDREAFF. V is TRBV29-1 and J is TRBJ1-1; no DNA is available, so the TRBD1 call from TCRdb remains unchecked. Germline V gene data show CDR1 as SQVTM and CDR2 as ANQGSEA. CDR3 length equals 13 residues. Full variable domain (rest looked up from reference TRBV29-1 and TRBJ1-1): SAVISQKPSRDICQRGTSLTIQCQVDSQVTMMFWYRQQPGQSLTLIATANQGSEATYESGFVIDKFPISRPNLTFSTLTVSNMSPEDSSIYLCSVEVAVDREAFFGQGTRLTVV.

This chain connects TRBV10-2 to TRBJ2-1; TCRdb reports TRBD2, a call that lacks DNA to check it against. Germline assignment: CDR1 WSHSY and CDR2 SAAADI. There are 13 residues in the CDR3. CDR3 sequence: CASIRPGTPEQFF.

The V call is TRBV10-3, the J call TRBJ1-2; TCRdb gives TRBD1 as the D gene, but with no DNA this cannot be confirmed. CDR1 is ENHRY and CDR2 is SYGVKD in the germline V gene. The CDR3 covers 13 residues. The CDR3 sequence: CAISESGGLRYTF.